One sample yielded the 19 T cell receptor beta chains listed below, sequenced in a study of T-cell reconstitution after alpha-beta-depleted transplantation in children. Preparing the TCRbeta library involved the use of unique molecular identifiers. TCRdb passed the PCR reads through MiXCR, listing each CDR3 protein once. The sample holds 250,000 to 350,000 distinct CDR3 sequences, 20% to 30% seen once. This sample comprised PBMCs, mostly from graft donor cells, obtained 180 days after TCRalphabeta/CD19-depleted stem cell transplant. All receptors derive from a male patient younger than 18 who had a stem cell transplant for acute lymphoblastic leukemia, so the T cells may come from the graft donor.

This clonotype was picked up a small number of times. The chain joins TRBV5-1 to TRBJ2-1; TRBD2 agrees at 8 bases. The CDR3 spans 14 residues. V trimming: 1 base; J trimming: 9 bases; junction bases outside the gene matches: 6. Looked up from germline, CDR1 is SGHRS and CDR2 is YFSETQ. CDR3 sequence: CASSLPGLVFEQFF. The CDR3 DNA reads TGCGCCAGCAGCTTGCCGGGACTAGTGTTTGAGCAGTTCTTC.

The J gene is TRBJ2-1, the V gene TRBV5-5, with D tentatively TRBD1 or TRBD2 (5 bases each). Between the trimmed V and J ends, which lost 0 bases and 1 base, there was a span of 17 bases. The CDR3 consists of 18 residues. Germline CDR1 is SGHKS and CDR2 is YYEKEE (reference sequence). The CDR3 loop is CASSLGTGAVGSYNEQFF. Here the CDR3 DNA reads TGTGCCAGCAGCTTGGGAACAGGAGCGGTGGGATCCTACAATGAGCAGTTCTTC.

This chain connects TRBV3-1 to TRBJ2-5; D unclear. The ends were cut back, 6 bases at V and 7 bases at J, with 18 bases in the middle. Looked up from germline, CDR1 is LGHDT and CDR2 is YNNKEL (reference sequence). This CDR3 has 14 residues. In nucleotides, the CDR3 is TGTGCCAGCAGTTCCCGTTCAGTCTTCGGGACCCAGTACTTC. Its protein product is CASSSRSVFGTQYF.

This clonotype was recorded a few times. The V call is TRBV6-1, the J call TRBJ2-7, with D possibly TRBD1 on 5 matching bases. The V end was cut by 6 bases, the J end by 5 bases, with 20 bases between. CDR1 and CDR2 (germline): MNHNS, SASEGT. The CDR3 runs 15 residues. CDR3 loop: CASRPLSAPGNEQYF. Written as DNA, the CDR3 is TGTGCCAGCAGACCACTTTCGGCCCCAGGGAACGAGCAGTACTTC.

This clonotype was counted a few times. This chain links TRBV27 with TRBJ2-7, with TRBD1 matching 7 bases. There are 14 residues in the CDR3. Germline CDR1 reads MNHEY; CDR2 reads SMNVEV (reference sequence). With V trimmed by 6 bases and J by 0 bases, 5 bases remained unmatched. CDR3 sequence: CASSSGTVSYEQYF. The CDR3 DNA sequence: TGTGCCAGCAGCTCCGGGACAGTCTCCTACGAGCAGTACTTC.

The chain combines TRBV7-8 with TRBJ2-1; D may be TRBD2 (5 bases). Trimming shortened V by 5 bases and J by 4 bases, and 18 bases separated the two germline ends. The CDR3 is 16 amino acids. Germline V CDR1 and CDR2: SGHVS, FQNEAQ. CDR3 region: CASSPLEVSLYNEQFF. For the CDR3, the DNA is TGTGCCAGCAGCCCCCTGGAGGTTTCCCTTTACAATGAGCAGTTCTTC.

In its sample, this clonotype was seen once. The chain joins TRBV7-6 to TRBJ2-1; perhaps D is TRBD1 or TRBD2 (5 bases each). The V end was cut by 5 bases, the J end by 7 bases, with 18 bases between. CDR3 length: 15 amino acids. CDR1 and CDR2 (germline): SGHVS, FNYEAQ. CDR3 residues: CASSRSALAGNEQFF. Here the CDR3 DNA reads TGTGCCAGCAGCCGCAGTGCGCTAGCAGGGAATGAGCAGTTCTTC.

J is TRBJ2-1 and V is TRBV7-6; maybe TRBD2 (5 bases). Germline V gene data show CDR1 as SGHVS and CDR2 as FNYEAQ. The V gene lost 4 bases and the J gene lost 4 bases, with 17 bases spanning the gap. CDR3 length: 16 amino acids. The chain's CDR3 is CASSWRGSGLYNEQFF. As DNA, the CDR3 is TGTGCCAGCAGCTGGCGTGGCAGCGGCCTGTACAATGAGCAGTTCTTC.

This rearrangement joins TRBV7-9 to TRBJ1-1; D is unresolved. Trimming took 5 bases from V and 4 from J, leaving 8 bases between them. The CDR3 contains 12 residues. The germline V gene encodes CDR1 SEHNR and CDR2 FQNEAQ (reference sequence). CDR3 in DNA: TGTGCCAGCAGCCACGTCAGCACTGAAGCTTTCTTT. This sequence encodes CASSHVSTEAFF. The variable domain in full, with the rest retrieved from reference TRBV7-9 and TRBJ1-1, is DTGVSQNPRHKITKRGQNVTFRCDPISEHNRLYWYRQTLGQGPEFLTYFQNEAQLEKSRLLSDRFSAERPKGSFSTLEIQRTEQGDSAMYLCASSHVSTEAFFGQGTRLTVV.

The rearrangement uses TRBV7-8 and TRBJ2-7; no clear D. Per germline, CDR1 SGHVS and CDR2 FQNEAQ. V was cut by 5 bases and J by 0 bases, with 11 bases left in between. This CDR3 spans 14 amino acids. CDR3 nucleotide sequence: TGTGCCAGCAGCGTATTAGCAAGCTCCTACGAGCAGTACTTC. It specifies CASSVLASSYEQYF.

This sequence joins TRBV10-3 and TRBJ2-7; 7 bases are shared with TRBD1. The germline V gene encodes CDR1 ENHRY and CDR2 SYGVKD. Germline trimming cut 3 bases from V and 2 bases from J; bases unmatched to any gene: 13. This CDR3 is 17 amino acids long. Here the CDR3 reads CAISDLLQGSAAYEQYF. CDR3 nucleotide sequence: TGTGCCATCAGTGACCTTTTACAGGGGAGCGCGGCCTACGAGCAGTACTTC.

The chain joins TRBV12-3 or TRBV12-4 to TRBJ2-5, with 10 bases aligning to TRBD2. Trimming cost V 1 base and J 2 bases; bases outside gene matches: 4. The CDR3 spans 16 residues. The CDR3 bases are TGTGCCAGCAGTTTAGGGATAGCGGGAGGACAAGAGACCCAGTACTTC. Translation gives CASSLGIAGGQETQYF.

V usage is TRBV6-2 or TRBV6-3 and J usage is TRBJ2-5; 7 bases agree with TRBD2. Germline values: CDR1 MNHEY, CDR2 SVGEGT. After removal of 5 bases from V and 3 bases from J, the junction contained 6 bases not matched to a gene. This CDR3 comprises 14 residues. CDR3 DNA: TGTGCCAGCAGTCAATCGCTAGCGGAAGAGACCCAGTACTTC. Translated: CASSQSLAEETQYF.

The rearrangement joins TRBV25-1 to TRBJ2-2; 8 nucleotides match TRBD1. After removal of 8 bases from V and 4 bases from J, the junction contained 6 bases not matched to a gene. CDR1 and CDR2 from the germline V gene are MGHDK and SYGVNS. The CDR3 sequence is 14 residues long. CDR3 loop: CASSDRAVTGELFF. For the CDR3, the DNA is TGTGCCAGCTCGGACAGGGCGGTCACCGGGGAGCTGTTTTTT.

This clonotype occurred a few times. The CDR3 sequence: CASSLALRQGGTEAFF. In nucleotides, the CDR3 is TGCGCCAGCAGCTTGGCCCTCAGACAGGGAGGCACTGAAGCTTTCTTT. The chain uses TRBV5-1 and TRBJ1-1; 7 bases are shared with TRBD1. This CDR3 contains 16 residues. CDR1 SGHRS and CDR2 YFSETQ come from the germline V gene. J gave up 4 bases and V 0 bases, and 9 bases lay outside the gene matches.

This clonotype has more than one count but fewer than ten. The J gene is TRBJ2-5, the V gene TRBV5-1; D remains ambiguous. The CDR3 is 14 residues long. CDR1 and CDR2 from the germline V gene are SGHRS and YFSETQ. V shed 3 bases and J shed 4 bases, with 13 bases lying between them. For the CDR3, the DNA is TGCGCCAGCAGCTCGCAGACGGTCCGAGAGACCCAGTACTTC. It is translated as CASSSQTVRETQYF.

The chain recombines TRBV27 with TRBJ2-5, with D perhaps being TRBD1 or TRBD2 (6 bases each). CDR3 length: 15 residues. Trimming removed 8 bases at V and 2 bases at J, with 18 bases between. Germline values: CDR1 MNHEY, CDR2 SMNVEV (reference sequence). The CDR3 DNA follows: TGTGCCAGCCTACGCAGTGGGGGGCGACAAGAGACCCAGTACTTC. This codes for CASLRSGGRQETQYF.

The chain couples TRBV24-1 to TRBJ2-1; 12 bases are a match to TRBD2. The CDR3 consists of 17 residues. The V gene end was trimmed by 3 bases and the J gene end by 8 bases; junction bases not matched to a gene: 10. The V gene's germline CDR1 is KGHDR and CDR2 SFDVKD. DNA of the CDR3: TGTGCCACCAGTGATCCTGCTCGGACTAGCGGGACGGATGAGCAGTTCTTC. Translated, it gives CATSDPARTSGTDEQFF.

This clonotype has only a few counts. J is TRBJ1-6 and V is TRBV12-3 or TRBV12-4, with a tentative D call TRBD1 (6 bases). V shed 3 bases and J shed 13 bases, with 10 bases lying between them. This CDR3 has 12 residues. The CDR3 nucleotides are TGTGCCAGCAGTTTGTACAGGGCGCCCCTCCACTTT. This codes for CASSLYRAPLHF.